These 15 T cell receptor beta chains originate from one sample sequenced in a study of technical replicates of blood from a few donors. The protocol was immunoSEQ multiplex PCR, while the TCRdb copy is restricted to in-frame clones and leaves out a portion. The table has some 80,000 clones, around 97% seen once. The material sequenced was T cells isolated from PBMCs. These receptors were obtained from a human donor in good health.

This chain connects TRBV4-2 to TRBJ2-3, with 9 bases matching TRBD1. This CDR3 region has 16 residues. Per germline, CDR1 LGHNA and CDR2 YNFKEQ. The V and J ends lost 0 bases and 0 bases, in that order; junction bases with no gene match: 1. This chain's CDR3 is CASSQEGTGSTDTQYF. CDR3 nucleotides: TGTGCCAGCAGCCAAGAAGGGACAGGGAGCACAGATACGCAGTATTTT.

The chain employs TRBV7-9 and TRBJ2-7; D is unclear. V was shortened by 6 bases and J by 5 bases, with 8 bases between the two germline ends. The CDR3 consists of 11 residues. In germline, CDR1 is SEHNR, CDR2 FQNEAQ (reference sequence). This CDR3 is CASSRAHEQYF. The CDR3 DNA is TGTGCCAGCAGTAGAGCCCACGAGCAGTACTTC.

The rearrangement links TRBV18 to TRBJ2-2, with TRBD1 identical over 9 bases. The CDR3 consists of 16 residues. V lost 3 bases to trimming and J lost 4 bases; unmatched junction nucleotides: 6. The V gene's germline CDR1 is KGHSH and CDR2 LQKENI. CDR3 amino acids: CASSPGDRAITGELFF. The CDR3 DNA sequence: TGTGCCAGCTCACCTGGGGACAGGGCTATCACCGGGGAGCTGTTTTTT.

This chain connects TRBV18 to TRBJ1-1; possible D gene TRBD1, 6 bases. This CDR3 spans 14 amino acids. Trimming shortened V by 3 bases and J by 7 bases, and 15 bases separated the two germline ends. The V gene's germline CDR1 is KGHSH and CDR2 LQKENI. CDR3 loop: CASSPDRLIGEAFF. The CDR3 nucleotides are TGTGCCAGCTCACCTGACAGGCTCATTGGTGAAGCTTTCTTT.

The chain couples TRBV11-3 to TRBJ2-1; 8 nucleotides line up with TRBD2. V was pared by 4 bases and J by 5 bases, with 13 bases of the junction left unmatched. The V gene's germline CDR1 is SGHNT and CDR2 YENEEA. CDR3 length equals 17 residues. This chain's CDR3 is CASSSRLAPQINNEQFF. For the CDR3, the DNA is TGTGCCAGCAGCTCCAGACTAGCGCCCCAGATAAACAATGAGCAGTTCTTC.

V gene TRBV27 combines with J gene TRBJ2-2; 9 bases map to TRBD1. Trimming at V came to 8 bases and at J to 5 bases, leaving 12 bases not matched to a gene. CDR1 and CDR2 from the germline V gene are MNHEY and SMNVEV (reference sequence). This CDR3 is 16 amino acids long. The CDR3 DNA is TGTGCCAGCCAAAGGGACAGGGCATGGTGGACCGGGGAGCTGTTTTTT. This encodes CASQRDRAWWTGELFF.

The genes are TRBV6-5 and TRBJ1-2; D is perhaps TRBD1 (6 bases). This CDR3 is 13 amino acids long. Germline values: CDR1 MNHEY, CDR2 SVGAGI. Between the trimmed V and J ends, which lost 2 bases and 8 bases, there was a span of 12 bases. CDR3 region: CASSYGQYLGYTF. The CDR3 nucleotides read TGTGCCAGCAGTTACGGACAGTATCTCGGCTACACCTTC.

The V and J genes are TRBV9 and TRBJ2-7; no clear D gene. The CDR3 length is 14 residues. With 0 bases removed from V and 2 bases from J, the gap between germline ends came to 9 bases. CDR1 is SGDLS, CDR2 YYNGEE, per germline. The CDR3 DNA is TGTGCCAGCAGCGTAGCACGCGTTCCCTACGAGCAGTACTTC. Protein sequence: CASSVARVPYEQYF.

This clone was detected only a few times. The V call is TRBV6-1, the J call TRBJ1-1, with D hard to call. The CDR3 runs 13 residues. The germline V gene encodes CDR1 MNHNS and CDR2 SASEGT. Trimming left V 9 bases short and J 0 bases short, with 11 bases between. The CDR3 protein is CASNRPMNTEAFF. The CDR3 coding sequence is TGTGCCAGTAACAGACCCATGAACACTGAAGCTTTCTTT.

The chain has TRBV7-2 and TRBJ2-3; 14 nucleotides match TRBD2. There are 19 residues in the CDR3. Germline assignment: CDR1 SGHTA and CDR2 FQGNSA. The trim removed 5 bases at V and 1 base at J, leaving 11 bases unmatched. As DNA, the CDR3 is TGTGCCAGCAGCAAACTTCGACTAGCGGGAGGGCCGGGCACAGATACGCAGTATTTT. Translated: CASSKLRLAGGPGTDTQYF.

This chain joins TRBV5-1 and TRBJ2-3; 7 bases fit TRBD2. CDR1 and CDR2 (germline): SGHRS, YFSETQ. The CDR3 is made up of 15 amino acids. The ends lost 0 bases at V and 5 bases at J; junction bases unmatched: 6. Here the CDR3 DNA reads TGCGCCAGCAGCTTGGGCACTAGCGTGGAAGATACGCAGTATTTT. Protein product: CASSLGTSVEDTQYF.

The chain recombines TRBV4-3 with TRBJ2-7; TRBD2 agrees at 8 bases. The junction had 6 bases not matched to a gene; V was cut back by 0 bases and J by 5 bases. Germline V gene lookup returns CDR1 LGHNA and CDR2 YSLEER. The CDR3 length is 15 residues. The CDR3 here is CASSQEWREVNEQYF. The CDR3 coding sequence is TGCGCCAGCAGCCAAGAGTGGCGGGAGGTTAACGAGCAGTACTTC.

This chain uses TRBV14 with TRBJ1-1; the D is unclear. The V and J ends lost 0 bases and 2 bases respectively, with 7 bases between them. The germline CDR1 and CDR2 sequences are SGHDN and FVKESK. The CDR3 sequence is 14 residues long. CDR3 residues: CASSQEYRNTEAFF. CDR3 in DNA: TGTGCCAGCAGCCAAGAATACAGAAACACTGAAGCTTTCTTT.

This clone appeared a single time. This chain links TRBV28 with TRBJ2-7; 9 bases agree with TRBD1. The CDR3 spans 17 residues. V was clipped by 3 bases and J by 5 bases; unmatched bases: 14. The germline V gene has CDR1 MDHEN and CDR2 SYDVKM. CDR3 protein: CASSLRIFGTGPNEQYF. CDR3 sequence (DNA): TGTGCCAGCAGTTTGCGTATCTTCGGGACAGGGCCTAACGAGCAGTACTTC.

The rearrangement links TRBV7-2 to TRBJ1-2; D possibly corresponds to TRBD1 (6 bases). This CDR3 has 18 residues. Trimming removed 1 base at V and 5 bases at J, with 23 bases between. Germline CDR1 is SGHTA and CDR2 is FQGNSA. Here the CDR3 DNA reads TGTGCCAGCAGCTTAGAGGGGAGGGGGGTTCGGGGCTTTTATGGCTACACCTTC. Encoded protein: CASSLEGRGVRGFYGYTF. The whole variable domain, filled in from reference TRBV7-2 and TRBJ1-2, reads GAGVSQSPSNKVTEKGKDVELRCDPISGHTALYWYRQSLGQGLEFLIYFQGNSAPDKSGLPSDRFSAERTGGSVSTLTIQRTQQEDSAVYLCASSLEGRGVRGFYGYTFGSGTRLTVV.